This TCR beta chain was observed in a study of blood T cell repertoires in COVID-19. Whole-study context: COVID-19 samples collected from the United States, Italy and Spain covered acute and convalescent phases. In each case, the material was cDNA or gDNA derived from T cells, B-cell-depleted T cells, or PBMCs.

The data were produced by immunoSEQ multiplex PCR, yet TCRdb's version contains in-frame clones alone and is incomplete. The data contain roughly 97,000 clones, around four fifths of them singletons. The junction had 7 bases not matched to a gene; V was cut back by 5 bases and J by 6 bases. The V gene's germline CDR1 is MNHEY and CDR2 SMNVEV (reference sequence). The length of the CDR3 is 15 residues. Sequenced input: peripheral blood. The TCR sequence derives from a man aged 65 to 79 with acute or convalescent COVID-19. The chain joins TRBV27 to TRBJ2-2, with 9 nucleotides matching TRBD1. The CDR3 DNA reads TGTGCCAGCAGTGGACAGGGGACGTTGGCCGGGGAGCTGTTTTTT. This gives the protein CASSGQGTLAGELFF.